This T cell receptor (beta chain) was captured by sequencing in a study of cytomegalovirus exposure and HLA in healthy donors. Study-level findings and limits: There were some V segments, including TRBV6-2 and TRBV6-3, excluded as indistinguishable. Investigators reported fewer than 200 TCR beta chains as tied to cytomegalovirus. Researchers reported in a later analysis that a missense DCLRE1C variant was tied to TCR beta V- and J-gene trimming.

Germline CDR1 reads KGHSH; CDR2 reads LQKENI. The CDR3 spans 14 residues. Trimming pared 0 bases from V and 1 base from J, leaving 6 bases between. On this clone itself: Its matching antigen is unknown.

Both 60 Vbeta primers and 13 Jbeta primers went into the PCR. Original processing notes: Roughly 10 million shared chains were among about 80 million unique TCR beta chains counted in a later analysis. Using immunoSEQ multiplex PCR, the repertoire was profiled, and TCRdb retains in-frame clones only, with some absent. The V and J calls and the clone size are those of that table, but D and trimming were determined from the DNA. The table lists approximately 190,000 clones, roughly 82% of them singletons. This TCR was sampled from a woman aged 45-60 years in good health and CMV-seropositive. The chain joins TRBV18 to TRBJ1-1; maybe TRBD1 (5 bases). The sequencing input was PBMCs. The CDR3 bases are TGTGCCAGCTCACCACCGGGGGGGAACACTGAAGCTTTCTTT. It is translated as CASSPPGGNTEAFF.